One and the same sample provided the 23 T cell receptor beta chains below, sequenced in a study of T cell responses to AZD1222 COVID-19 vaccine. This table comes from immunoSEQ multiplex PCR, and its TCRdb copy is limited to in-frame clones, with some not included. The sample yields roughly 120,000 clones, roughly four fifths seen once. Sample: peripheral blood, taken on day 0 of AZD1222 vaccination. These receptors were taken from an adult in good health.

Regarding this clone: An end of the junction does not agree with germline; a read error may underlie this. The rearrangement uses TRBV20-1 and TRBJ2-2; 11 positions match TRBD2. The germline CDR1 and CDR2 sequences are DFQATT and SNEGSKA (reference sequence). This CDR3 contains 18 residues. The CDR3 here is CSASELAGVKSKTGELFF. The CDR3 DNA reads TGCAGTGCTAGTGAACTAGCGGGAGTTAAATCGAAAACCGGGGAGCTGTTTTTT.

The chain uses TRBV29-1 and TRBJ2-1; 10 nucleotides match TRBD1. V gave up 1 base and J gave up 10 bases; unmatched junction bases: 10. Looked up from germline, CDR1 is SQVTM and CDR2 is ANQGSEA. The CDR3 sequence is 15 residues long. This CDR3 is CSVEGRRQGAHEQFF. CDR3 sequence (DNA): TGCAGCGTTGAAGGTCGGAGACAGGGGGCTCACGAGCAGTTCTTC.

This rearrangement joins TRBV2 to TRBJ1-2; 12 positions match TRBD1. Germline V gives CDR1 SNHLY, CDR2 FYNNEI. V shed 6 bases and J 4 bases; nucleotides not matched to a gene: 3. The length of the CDR3 is 14 residues. CDR3 sequence (DNA): TGTGCCAGCAGAGGGACAGGGGGCCGCTATGGCTACACCTTC. Encoded protein: CASRGTGGRYGYTF.

This clone was seen a few times. The J gene is TRBJ2-7, the V gene TRBV3-1 (or the pseudogene TRBV3-2); possibly TRBD1 for D (6 bases). The V gene's germline CDR1 is LGHDT and CDR2 YNNKEL (reference sequence). This CDR3 spans 15 amino acids. V shed 1 base and J shed 9 bases, with 19 bases lying between them. The CDR3 spells CASSQAVQGGRPQYF. The CDR3 bases are TGTGCCAGCAGCCAAGCTGTTCAAGGGGGACGGCCGCAGTACTTC.

The count of this clone is one. The chain couples TRBV28 to TRBJ1-4; D uncertain. Between the trimmed V and J ends, which lost 7 bases and 8 bases, there was a span of 8 bases. CDR1 MDHEN and CDR2 SYDVKM come from the germline V gene. The CDR3 is made up of 11 amino acids. CDR3 bases: TGTGCCAGCACCGTGGGGGAAAAACTGTTTTTT. The encoded protein is CASTVGEKLFF. The whole variable domain, remainder taken from reference TRBV28 and TRBJ1-4, is DVKVTQSSRYLVKRTGEKVFLECVQDMDHENMFWYRQDPGLGLRLIYFSYDVKMKEKGDIPEGYSVSREKKERFSLILESASTNQTSMYLCASTVGEKLFFGSGTQLSVL.

The chain recombines TRBV20-1 with TRBJ2-2; D remains ambiguous. Trimming stripped 3 bases from V and 2 bases from J, with 7 bases between. CDR3 length: 13 residues. CDR1 and CDR2 (germline): DFQATT, SNEGSKA (reference sequence). The chain's CDR3 is CSASLINTGELFF. For the CDR3, the DNA is TGCAGTGCTAGTCTCATAAACACCGGGGAGCTGTTTTTT.

This clone was counted at least ten times. The chain is built from TRBV7-2 and TRBJ2-1, with D uncertain. The CDR3 has 13 residues. Germline assignment: CDR1 SGHTA and CDR2 FQGNSA. The V and J ends lost 11 bases and 2 bases respectively, with 13 bases between them. The CDR3 sequence is CAAQLSAYNEQFF. For the CDR3, the DNA is TGTGCCGCCCAACTCTCGGCCTACAATGAGCAGTTCTTC. The variable domain in full, completed from reference TRBV7-2 and TRBJ2-1, reads GAGVSQSPSNKVTEKGKDVELRCDPISGHTALYWYRQSLGQGLEFLIYFQGNSAPDKSGLPSDRFSAERTGGSVSTLTIQRTQQEDSAVYLCAAQLSAYNEQFFGPGTRLTVL.

V and J are TRBV24-1 and TRBJ1-5; 7 nucleotides agree with TRBD1. Germline CDR1 KGHDR, CDR2 SFDVKD. With 3 bases clipped from V and 7 bases from J, the junction kept 5 bases outside the gene matches. The CDR3 is made up of 14 amino acids. CDR3 region: CATSDGQVGQPQHF. DNA of the CDR3: TGTGCCACCAGTGATGGACAGGTTGGGCAGCCCCAGCATTTT.

J is TRBJ2-7 and V is TRBV6-5; TRBD1 agrees at 8 bases. The V gene end was trimmed by 0 bases and the J gene end by 5 bases; junction bases not matched to a gene: 6. The length of the CDR3 is 15 residues. In germline, CDR1 is MNHEY, CDR2 SVGAGI. This CDR3 is CASSYSGTGVDEQYF. The CDR3 DNA reads TGTGCCAGCAGTTACTCGGGGACAGGAGTTGACGAGCAGTACTTC.

The chain combines TRBV7-2 with TRBJ2-1; the D gene is possibly TRBD2 (5 bases). This CDR3 region has 15 residues. The V and J ends lost 3 bases and 2 bases respectively, with 11 bases between them. Germline V lookup: CDR1 SGHTA, CDR2 FQGNSA. The DNA of the CDR3 is TGTGCCAGCAGCTTGGGGAGCGGACCCTACAATGAGCAGTTCTTC. This translates into CASSLGSGPYNEQFF. Using reference TRBV7-2 and TRBJ2-1 for the parts outside the CDR3, the full variable domain is GAGVSQSPSNKVTEKGKDVELRCDPISGHTALYWYRQSLGQGLEFLIYFQGNSAPDKSGLPSDRFSAERTGGSVSTLTIQRTQQEDSAVYLCASSLGSGPYNEQFFGPGTRLTVL.

The chain carries TRBV4-3 and TRBJ1-2; D perhaps matches TRBD1 (6 bases). Trimming pared 1 base from V and 2 bases from J, leaving 17 bases between. This CDR3 contains 17 residues. Germline CDR1 LGHNA, CDR2 YSLEER. The CDR3 reads CASSQVTQGSRNYGYTF. DNA for the CDR3: TGCGCCAGCAGCCAAGTTACCCAGGGGTCGAGGAACTATGGCTACACCTTC.

The chain couples TRBV10-2 to TRBJ1-2; D perhaps matches TRBD1 (5 bases). Trimming removed 4 bases at V and 5 bases at J, with 14 bases between. The CDR3 totals 14 residues. Germline V gene sequence: CDR1 WSHSY, CDR2 SAAADI. The CDR3 sequence is CASSGDRDRYGYTF. Written as DNA, the CDR3 is TGCGCCAGCAGTGGCGACCGGGACCGGTATGGCTACACCTTC.

The chain is built from TRBV11-2 and TRBJ2-1, with TRBD1 matching 7 bases. CDR1 is SGHAT, CDR2 FQNNGV, per germline. With V trimmed by 5 bases and J by 8 bases, 12 bases remained unmatched. The CDR3 spans 15 residues. The CDR3 DNA sequence: TGTGCCAGCAGCCACCAGACAGGGCTGAGGGATGAGCAGTTCTTC. Translating gives CASSHQTGLRDEQFF. Full variable domain (remainder filled in from reference TRBV11-2 and TRBJ2-1): EAGVAQSPRYKIIEKRQSVAFWCNPISGHATLYWYQQILGQGPKLLIQFQNNGVVDDSQLPKDRFSAERLKGVDSTLKIQPAKLEDSAVYLCASSHQTGLRDEQFFGPGTRLTVL.

The genes are TRBV7-9 and TRBJ1-2, with TRBD1 as a possible D gene (5 bases). Trimming pared 5 bases from V and 9 bases from J, leaving 13 bases between. The V gene's germline CDR1 is SEHNR and CDR2 FQNEAQ (reference sequence). This CDR3 is built from 12 residues. Written as DNA, the CDR3 is TGTGCCAGCAGCCGCGACAGTTTTCGCTACACCTTC. Amino acids: CASSRDSFRYTF.

This clone has a single count. The V and J genes are TRBV5-1 and TRBJ2-3; 13 nucleotides line up with TRBD2. Trimming removed 5 bases from V and 1 base from J; junction bases left unmatched: 1. This CDR3 has 15 amino acids. From germline, CDR1 is SGHRS and CDR2 YFSETQ. CDR3 sequence reads: CASRGTSGGTDTQYF. CDR3 sequence (DNA): TGCGCCAGCAGGGGGACTAGCGGGGGCACAGATACGCAGTATTTT.

This sequence joins TRBV28 and TRBJ2-2; possible D gene TRBD2, 6 bases. CDR1 MDHEN and CDR2 SYDVKM come from the germline V gene. V shed 2 bases and J shed 0 bases, with 10 bases lying between them. The CDR3 is 16 residues long. CDR3 nucleotides: TGTGCCAGCAGTTTAGGTGGAGGGTCGAACACCGGGGAGCTGTTTTTT. This translates into CASSLGGGSNTGELFF.

The chain combines TRBV6-5 with TRBJ1-1; D remains unclear. V was trimmed by 9 bases and J by 1 base, leaving 15 bases between them. This CDR3 spans 14 amino acids. CDR1 and CDR2 (germline): MNHEY, SVGAGI. As DNA, the CDR3 is TGTGCCAGTACACCGGGCAGAGAGAACACTGAAGCTTTCTTT. Translating gives CASTPGRENTEAFF.

Remarks on this clone: At one of its ends the junction is not consistent with the germline gene, which may arise from a read error. The chain combines TRBV7-2 with TRBJ1-1, with D possibly TRBD1 on 5 matching bases. This CDR3 is 15 amino acids long. In germline, CDR1 is SGHTA, CDR2 FQGNSA. The CDR3 DNA reads TGTGCCAGCAGCTTCCCGCGGAGTACCGGCCTCAGGGAGGTCTTT. Protein product: CASSFPRSTGLREVF.

This chain joins TRBV6-5 and TRBJ1-5; D is possibly TRBD1 (6 bases). This CDR3 comprises 13 residues. Per germline, CDR1 MNHEY and CDR2 SVGAGI. Trimming removed 4 bases at V and 9 bases at J, with 13 bases between. CDR3 protein: CASSWKGVGPQHF. The DNA of the CDR3 is TGTGCCAGCAGTTGGAAGGGGGTCGGGCCCCAGCATTTT.

The chain couples TRBV28 to TRBJ1-3; 8 nucleotides match TRBD1. CDR3 length: 15 residues. V lost 5 bases and J lost 8; bases outside the gene matches: 11. From germline, CDR1 is MDHEN and CDR2 SYDVKM. For the CDR3, the DNA is TGTGCCAGCAGTCCCGGCAGGGGGCGAGTGGACACCATATATTTT. Translated: CASSPGRGRVDTIYF. Full variable domain (outside the CDR3, taken from reference TRBV28 and TRBJ1-3): DVKVTQSSRYLVKRTGEKVFLECVQDMDHENMFWYRQDPGLGLRLIYFSYDVKMKEKGDIPEGYSVSREKKERFSLILESASTNQTSMYLCASSPGRGRVDTIYFGEGSWLTVV.

This chain joins TRBV28 and TRBJ2-7; 7 nucleotides line up with TRBD1. The CDR3 length is 14 residues. J lost 0 bases, V lost 5 bases, and 4 bases had no gene match. Germline V gene lookup returns CDR1 MDHEN and CDR2 SYDVKM. DNA of the CDR3: TGTGCCAGCAGTGTGACAGGGAGCTCCTACGAGCAGTACTTC. Protein sequence: CASSVTGSSYEQYF.

The chain carries TRBV6-5 and TRBJ1-2, with 7 bases aligning to TRBD1. CDR3 size: 12 residues. CDR1 MNHEY and CDR2 SVGAGI come from the germline V gene. The ends lost 7 bases at V and 8 bases at J; junction bases unmatched: 7. The DNA for the CDR3 is TGTGCCAGCAAAACAGGGGAGAGCGGCTACACCTTC. It is translated as CASKTGESGYTF.

This clone has only one observation. The V call is TRBV28, the J call TRBJ2-3; tentative D call: TRBD2 (6 bases). There are 15 residues in the CDR3. Germline V gene data show CDR1 as MDHEN and CDR2 as SYDVKM. Between the trimmed V and J ends, which lost 4 bases and 8 bases, there was a span of 19 bases. Here the CDR3 reads CASSSPGTSAGTQYF. Written as DNA, the CDR3 is TGTGCCAGCAGTTCCCCCGGGACTTCGGCAGGTACGCAGTATTTT.